Here is one T cell receptor beta chain with its context. Its specificity is not known. Germline assignment: CDR1 MNHNS and CDR2 SASEGT. This CDR3 spans 18 amino acids. V trimming: 4 bases; J trimming: 4 bases; junction bases outside the gene matches: 11. Primers included in the PCR were 60 Vbeta and 13 Jbeta primers. The table came from immunoSEQ multiplex PCR; TCRdb's copy has only in-frame clones and leaves some out. In all, the sample yields approximately 120,000 clones. This entry belongs to a study of cytomegalovirus exposure and HLA in healthy donors. Notes on the study in general: An analysis that was carried out later associated 16,951 TCR beta sequences with HLA alleles at 0.05 false discovery rate. In presence/absence analyses, roughly uniform sequencing depth across donors was assumed. Common viral pathogens seemed to be connected with several of the most significant clusters, according to a later analysis. Most TCR sequences proved rare, with some public TCRs found in many donors.

This chain connects TRBV6-1 to TRBJ2-5; TRBD2 aligns across 14 bases. The clonotype was recovered from a man between 18 and 29 years old in good health and CMV-seronegative. The sample consisted of PBMCs. This chain's CDR3 is CASSAVTSGGAGGETQYF. CDR3 nucleotide sequence: TGTGCCAGCAGTGCGGTGACTAGCGGGGGGGCCGGGGGAGAGACCCAGTACTTC.